This T cell receptor (beta chain) originates from a study of HIV-infected patients and healthy controls. Study details: CD8 counts did not change consistently during early therapy; the CD4:CD8 ratio climbed slightly.

V lost 7 bases, J lost 2 bases, and 18 bases lay in between. The germline gives CDR1 MNHEY, CDR2 SVGEGT. This CDR3 comprises 15 residues. Overall study findings and caveats: Healthy control repertoires had roughly threefold more distinct CDR3s than untreated HIV+ repertoires, and higher Shannon diversity. When repertoires were size-matched, rare events in HIV-infected data became overweighted.

Around 450 ng RNA was reverse transcribed with alpha and beta constant-region primers. Separate chain-specific third strand synthesis with multiplexing indices produced the alpha and beta libraries. TCRdb fed the 5' RACE reads into MiXCR, producing one record per CDR3 protein. This table has some 10,000 distinct CDR3 sequences, roughly 7% appearing once. All unsorted peripheral T cells were captured because whole blood was used without fractionation. Donors lacked febrile or AIDS-related illness, tumors, and hepatitis B or C coinfection. This clonotype was detected ten times or more. Its specificity is not known.

The clonotype originates from an adult with HIV infection. V gene TRBV6-2 or TRBV6-3 combines with J gene TRBJ2-7, with D possibly TRBD1 on 6 matching bases. Specimen: blood, collected before antiretroviral therapy. CDR3 coding DNA: TGTGCCAGCACCTACAAAACGACAGGAACCTACGAGCAGTACTTC. This gives the protein CASTYKTTGTYEQYF.